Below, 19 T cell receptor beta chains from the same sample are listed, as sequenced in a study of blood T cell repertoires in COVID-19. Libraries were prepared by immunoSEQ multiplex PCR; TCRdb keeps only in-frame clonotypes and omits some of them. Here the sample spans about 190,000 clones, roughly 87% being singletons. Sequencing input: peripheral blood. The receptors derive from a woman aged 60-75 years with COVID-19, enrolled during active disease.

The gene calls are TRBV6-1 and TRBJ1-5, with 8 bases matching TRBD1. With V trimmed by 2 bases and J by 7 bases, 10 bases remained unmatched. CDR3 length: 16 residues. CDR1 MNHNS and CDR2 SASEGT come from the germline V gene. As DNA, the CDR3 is TGTGCCAGCAGTGAAACCGCCACAGGGGGATACCAGCCCCAGCATTTT. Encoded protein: CASSETATGGYQPQHF.

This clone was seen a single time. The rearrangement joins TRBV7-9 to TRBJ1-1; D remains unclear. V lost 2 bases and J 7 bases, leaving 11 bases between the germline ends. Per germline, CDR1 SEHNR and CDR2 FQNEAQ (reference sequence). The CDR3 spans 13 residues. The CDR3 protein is CASSLYSRYEAFF. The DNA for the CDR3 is TGTGCCAGCAGCTTATACTCACGGTATGAAGCTTTCTTT.

The CDR3 DNA sequence: TGTGCCAGCAGTTTCCCAAAAACGAGGCCCCGGGAGGGCAAAAACATTCAGTACTTC. Its protein product is CASSFPKTRPREGKNIQYF. V gene TRBV28 combines with J gene TRBJ2-4; 8 bases align to TRBD2. Germline V gives CDR1 MDHEN, CDR2 SYDVKM. Trimming removed 3 bases from V and 3 bases from J; junction bases left unmatched: 16. The CDR3 has 19 amino acids.

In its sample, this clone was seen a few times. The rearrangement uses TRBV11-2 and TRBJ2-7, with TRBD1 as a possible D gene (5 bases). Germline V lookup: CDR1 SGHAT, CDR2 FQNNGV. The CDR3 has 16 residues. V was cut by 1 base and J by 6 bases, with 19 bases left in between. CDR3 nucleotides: TGTGCCAGCAGCTTAGTAAGGGCAGCAGGGATCCTCGAGCAGTACTTC. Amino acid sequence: CASSLVRAAGILEQYF.

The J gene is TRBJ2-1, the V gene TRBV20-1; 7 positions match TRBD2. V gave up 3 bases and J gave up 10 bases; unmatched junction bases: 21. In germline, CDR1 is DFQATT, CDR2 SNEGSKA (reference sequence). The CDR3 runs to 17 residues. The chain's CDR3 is CSASPDGLAGDIGEQFF. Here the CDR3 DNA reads TGCAGTGCTAGTCCGGATGGTCTCGCGGGGGATATCGGAGAGCAGTTCTTC.

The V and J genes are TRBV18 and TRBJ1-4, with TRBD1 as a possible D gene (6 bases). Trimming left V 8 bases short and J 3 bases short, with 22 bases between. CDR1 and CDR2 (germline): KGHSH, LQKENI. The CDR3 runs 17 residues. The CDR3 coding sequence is TGTGCCAGCCTTCCCTTTATCACAGGGCTGGCTAATGAAAAACTGTTTTTT. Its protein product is CASLPFITGLANEKLFF. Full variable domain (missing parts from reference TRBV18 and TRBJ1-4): NAGVMQNPRHLVRRRGQEARLRCSPMKGHSHVYWYRQLPEEGLKFMVYLQKENIIDESGMPKERFSAEFPKEGPSILRIQQVVRGDSAAYFCASLPFITGLANEKLFFGSGTQLSVL.

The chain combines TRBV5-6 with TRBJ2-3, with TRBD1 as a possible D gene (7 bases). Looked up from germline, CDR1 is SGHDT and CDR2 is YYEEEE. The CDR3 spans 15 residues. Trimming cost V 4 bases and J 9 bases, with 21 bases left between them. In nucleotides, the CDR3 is TGTGCCAGCAGCGAGATGACAGGGCGGGGCCGCACGCAGTATTTT. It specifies CASSEMTGRGRTQYF.

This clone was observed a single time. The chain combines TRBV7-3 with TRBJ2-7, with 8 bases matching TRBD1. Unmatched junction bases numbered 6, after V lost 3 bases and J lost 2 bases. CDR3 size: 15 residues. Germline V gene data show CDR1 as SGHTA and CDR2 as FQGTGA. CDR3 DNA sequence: TGTGCCAGCAGCTTGACAGGGGCCTCAGCCTACGAGCAGTACTTC. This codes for CASSLTGASAYEQYF.

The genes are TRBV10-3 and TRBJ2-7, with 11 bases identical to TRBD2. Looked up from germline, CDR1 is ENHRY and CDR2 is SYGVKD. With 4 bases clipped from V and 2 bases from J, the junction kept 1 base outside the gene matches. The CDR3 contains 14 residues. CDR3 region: CAISGSGRAYEQYF. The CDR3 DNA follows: TGTGCCATCAGTGGTAGCGGGAGGGCCTACGAGCAGTACTTC.

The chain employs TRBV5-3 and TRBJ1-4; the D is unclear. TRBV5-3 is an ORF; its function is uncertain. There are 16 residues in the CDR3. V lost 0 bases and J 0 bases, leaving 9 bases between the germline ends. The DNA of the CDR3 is TGTGCCAGAAGCTTGGCCAGGTGTGCAACTAATGAAAAACTGTTTTTT. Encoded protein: CARSLARCATNEKLFF.

Here the CDR3 reads CAWRNRQGAYEQYF. CDR3 nucleotides: TGTGCCTGGAGGAACCGACAGGGAGCCTACGAGCAGTACTTC. The V gene is TRBV30, the J gene TRBJ2-7; 7 nucleotides align to TRBD1. The germline V gene has CDR1 GTSNPN and CDR2 SVGIG (reference sequence). This CDR3 is 14 amino acids long. With V trimmed by 3 bases and J by 2 bases, 7 bases remained unmatched.

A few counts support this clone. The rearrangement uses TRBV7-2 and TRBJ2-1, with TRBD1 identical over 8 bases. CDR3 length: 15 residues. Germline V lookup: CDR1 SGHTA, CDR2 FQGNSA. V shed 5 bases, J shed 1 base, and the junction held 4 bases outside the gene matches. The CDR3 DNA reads TGTGCCAGCAGCCCGTGGACAGGGTCCTACAATGAGCAGTTCTTC. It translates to CASSPWTGSYNEQFF.

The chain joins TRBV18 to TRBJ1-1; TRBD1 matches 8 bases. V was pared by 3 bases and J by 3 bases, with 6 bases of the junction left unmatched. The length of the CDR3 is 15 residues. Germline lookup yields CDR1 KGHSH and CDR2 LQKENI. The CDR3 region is CASSPTDRVDTEAFF. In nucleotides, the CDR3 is TGTGCCAGCTCACCCACGGACAGGGTAGACACTGAAGCTTTCTTT.

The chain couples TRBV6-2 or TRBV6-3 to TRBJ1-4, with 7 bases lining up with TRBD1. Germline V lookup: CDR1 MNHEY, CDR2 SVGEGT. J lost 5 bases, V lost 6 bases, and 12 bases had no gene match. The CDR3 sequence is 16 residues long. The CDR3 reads CASSPGTAPGNEKLFF. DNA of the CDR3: TGTGCCAGCAGCCCCGGGACAGCCCCCGGCAATGAAAAACTGTTTTTT.

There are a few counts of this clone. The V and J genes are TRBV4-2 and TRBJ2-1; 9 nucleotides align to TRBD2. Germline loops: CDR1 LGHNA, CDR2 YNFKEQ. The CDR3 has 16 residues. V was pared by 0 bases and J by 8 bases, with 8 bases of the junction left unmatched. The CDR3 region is CASSQEVAGGPDEQFF. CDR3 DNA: TGTGCCAGCAGCCAAGAGGTTGCGGGAGGGCCGGATGAGCAGTTCTTC.

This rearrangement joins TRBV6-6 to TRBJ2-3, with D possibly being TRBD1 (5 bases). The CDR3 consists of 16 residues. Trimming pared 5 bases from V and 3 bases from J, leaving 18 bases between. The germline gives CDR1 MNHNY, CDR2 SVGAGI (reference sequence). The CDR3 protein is CASSPRQTQTTDTQYF. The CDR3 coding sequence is TGTGCCAGCAGTCCTCGACAGACCCAGACAACAGATACGCAGTATTTT.

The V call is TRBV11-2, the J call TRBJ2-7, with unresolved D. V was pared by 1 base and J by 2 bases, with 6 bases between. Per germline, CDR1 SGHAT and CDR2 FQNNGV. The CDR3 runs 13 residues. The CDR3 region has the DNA TGTGCCAGCAGCTTAGCCATCACCTACGAGCAGTACGTC. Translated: CASSLAITYEQYV.

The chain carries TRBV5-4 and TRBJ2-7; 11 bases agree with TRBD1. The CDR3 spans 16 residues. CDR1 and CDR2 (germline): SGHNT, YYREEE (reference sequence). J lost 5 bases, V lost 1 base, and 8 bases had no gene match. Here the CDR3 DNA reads TGTGCCAGCAGCTTGTCTCGGACAGGGGGCGTCGACGAGCAGTACTTC. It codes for CASSLSRTGGVDEQYF. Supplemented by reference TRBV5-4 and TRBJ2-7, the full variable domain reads ETGVTQSPTHLIKTRGQQVTLRCSSQSGHNTVSWYQQALGQGPQFIFQYYREEENGRGNFPPRFSGLQFPNYSSELNVNALELDDSALYLCASSLSRTGGVDEQYFGPGTRLTVT.

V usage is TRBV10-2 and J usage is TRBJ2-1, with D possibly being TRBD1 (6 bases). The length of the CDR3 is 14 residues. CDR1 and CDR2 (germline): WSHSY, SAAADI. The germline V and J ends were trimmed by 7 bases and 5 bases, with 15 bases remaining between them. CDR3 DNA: TGCGCCAGCACCGCAGGGGTATCTAACAATGAGCAGTTCTTC. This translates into CASTAGVSNNEQFF.